This T cell receptor beta chain was recorded in a study of cytomegalovirus exposure and HLA in healthy donors. V shed 8 bases and J shed 5 bases, with 7 bases lying between them. The CDR3 length is 10 residues. In germline, CDR1 is SGHTS, CDR2 YDEGEE. The protocol was immunoSEQ multiplex PCR, while the TCRdb copy is restricted to in-frame clones and leaves out a portion. The sample has tens of thousands of clones; 96% are singletons. Specimen: PBMCs. This TCR was sampled from a man aged 18 to 29 in good health and CMV-seronegative. The chain combines TRBV5-8 with TRBJ2-5; D is ambiguous. Here the CDR3 reads CARGPETQYF. The CDR3 nucleotides are TGTGCCAGGGGCCCGGAGACCCAGTACTTC.